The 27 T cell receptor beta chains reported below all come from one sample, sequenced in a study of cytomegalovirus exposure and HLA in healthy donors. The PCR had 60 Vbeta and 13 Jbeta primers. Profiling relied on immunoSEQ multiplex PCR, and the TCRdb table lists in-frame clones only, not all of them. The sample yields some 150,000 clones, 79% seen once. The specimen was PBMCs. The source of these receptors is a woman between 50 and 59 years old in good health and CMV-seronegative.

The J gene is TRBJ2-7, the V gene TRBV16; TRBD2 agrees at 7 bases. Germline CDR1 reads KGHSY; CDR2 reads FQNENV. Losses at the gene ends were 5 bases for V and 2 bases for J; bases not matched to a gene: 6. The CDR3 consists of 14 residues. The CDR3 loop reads CASSAREGAYEQYF. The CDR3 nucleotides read TGTGCCAGCAGCGCCAGGGAGGGTGCCTACGAGCAGTACTTC. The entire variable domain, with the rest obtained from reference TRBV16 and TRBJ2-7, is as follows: GEEVAQTPKHLVRGEGQKAKLYCAPIKGHSYVFWYQQVLKNEFKFLISFQNENVFDETGMPKERFSAKCLPNSPCSLEIQATKLEDSAVYFCASSAREGAYEQYFGPGTRLTVT.

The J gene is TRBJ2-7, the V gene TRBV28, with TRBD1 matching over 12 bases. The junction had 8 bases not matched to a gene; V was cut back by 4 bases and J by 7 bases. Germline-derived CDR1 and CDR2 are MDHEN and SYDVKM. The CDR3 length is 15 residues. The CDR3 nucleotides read TGTGCCAGCAGTTCCCCCGGGACAGGGGGCGGGGAGCAGTACTTC. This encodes CASSSPGTGGGEQYF.

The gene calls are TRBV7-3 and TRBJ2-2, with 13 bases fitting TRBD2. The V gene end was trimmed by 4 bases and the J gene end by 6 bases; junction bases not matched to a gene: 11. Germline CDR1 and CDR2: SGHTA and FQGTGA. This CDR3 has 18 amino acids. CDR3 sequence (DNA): TGTGCCAGCAGCTCTTATTGGGGCGGGACTAGCGGGGCCGGGGAGCTGTTTTTT. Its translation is CASSSYWGGTSGAGELFF.

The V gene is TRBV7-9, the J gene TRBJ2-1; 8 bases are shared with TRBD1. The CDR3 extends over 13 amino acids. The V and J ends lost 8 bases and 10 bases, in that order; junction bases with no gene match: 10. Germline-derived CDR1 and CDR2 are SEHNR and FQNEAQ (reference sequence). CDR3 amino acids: CASGRTGTGEQFF. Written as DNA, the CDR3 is TGTGCCAGCGGACGGACAGGGACGGGCGAGCAGTTCTTC.

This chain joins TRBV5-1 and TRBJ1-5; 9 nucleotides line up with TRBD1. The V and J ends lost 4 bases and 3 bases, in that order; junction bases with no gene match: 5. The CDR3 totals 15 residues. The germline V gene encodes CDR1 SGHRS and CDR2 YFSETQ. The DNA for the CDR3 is TGCGCCAGCAGCCCGGGACAGGGCTTCAATCAGCCCCAGCATTTT. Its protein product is CASSPGQGFNQPQHF.

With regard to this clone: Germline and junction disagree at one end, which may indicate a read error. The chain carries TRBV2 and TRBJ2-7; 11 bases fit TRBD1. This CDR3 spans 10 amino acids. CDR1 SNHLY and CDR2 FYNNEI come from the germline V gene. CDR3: CASRDRGQNF. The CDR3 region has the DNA TGTGCCAGCAGGGACAGGGGGCAGAACTTC.

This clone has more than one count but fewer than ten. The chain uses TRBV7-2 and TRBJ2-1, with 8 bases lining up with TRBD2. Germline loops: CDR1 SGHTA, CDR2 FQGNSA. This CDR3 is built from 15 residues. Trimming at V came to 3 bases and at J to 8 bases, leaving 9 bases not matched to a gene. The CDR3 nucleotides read TGTGCCAGCAGCTTGGGACTAGGGGGGTTGGATGAGCAGTTCTTC. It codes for CASSLGLGGLDEQFF.

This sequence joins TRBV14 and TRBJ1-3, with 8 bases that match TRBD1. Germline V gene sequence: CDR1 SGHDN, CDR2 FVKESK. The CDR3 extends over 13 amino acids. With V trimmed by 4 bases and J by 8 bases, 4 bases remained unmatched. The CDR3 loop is CASSRGQGYTIYF. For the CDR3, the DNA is TGTGCCAGCAGCCGCGGACAGGGATACACCATATATTTT.

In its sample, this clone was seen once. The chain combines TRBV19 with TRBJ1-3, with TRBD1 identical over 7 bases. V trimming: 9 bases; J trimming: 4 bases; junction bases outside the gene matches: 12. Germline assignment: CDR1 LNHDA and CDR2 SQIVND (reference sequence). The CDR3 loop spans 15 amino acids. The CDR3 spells CASMDRHGTGNTIYF. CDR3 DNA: TGTGCCAGCATGGACAGGCACGGTACCGGAAACACCATATATTTT.

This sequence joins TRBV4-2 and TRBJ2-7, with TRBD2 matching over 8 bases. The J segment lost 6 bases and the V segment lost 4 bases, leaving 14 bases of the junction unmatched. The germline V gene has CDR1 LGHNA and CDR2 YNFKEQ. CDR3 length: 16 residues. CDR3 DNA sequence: TGTGCCAGCAGCCTACAGCGGGAGTTCGTGATGGGCGAGCAGTACTTC. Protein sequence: CASSLQREFVMGEQYF.

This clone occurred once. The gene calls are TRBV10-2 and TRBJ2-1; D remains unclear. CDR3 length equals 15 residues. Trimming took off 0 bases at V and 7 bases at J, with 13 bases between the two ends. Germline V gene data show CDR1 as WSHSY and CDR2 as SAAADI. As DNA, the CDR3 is TGCGCCAGCAGTGAGTCGAAAGTCCCTAGAAATGAGCAGTTCTTC. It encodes CASSESKVPRNEQFF.

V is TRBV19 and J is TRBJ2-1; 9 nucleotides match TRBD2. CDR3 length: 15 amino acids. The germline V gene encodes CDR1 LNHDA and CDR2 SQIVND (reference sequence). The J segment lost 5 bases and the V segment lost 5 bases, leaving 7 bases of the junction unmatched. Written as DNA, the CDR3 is TGTGCCAGTAGTTGGGGCCTAGCGGGGAACAATGAGCAGTTCTTC. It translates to CASSWGLAGNNEQFF.

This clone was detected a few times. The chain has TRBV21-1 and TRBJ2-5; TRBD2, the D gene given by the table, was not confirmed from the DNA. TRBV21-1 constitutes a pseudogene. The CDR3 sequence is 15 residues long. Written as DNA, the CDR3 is TGTGCCAGCAGCATACGGACCGGGAGCGCGAGAGCCCAGTACTTC. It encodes CASSIRTGSARAQYF.

The CDR3 DNA follows: TGTGCCAGTAGTATGCAGGGCCGATACGAGCAGTACTTC. As protein: CASSMQGRYEQYF. This rearrangement joins TRBV19 to TRBJ2-7, with a possible D match to TRBD1 (5 bases). CDR1 is LNHDA, CDR2 SQIVND, per germline (reference sequence). The CDR3 sequence is 13 residues long. Trimming took 3 bases from V and 4 from J, leaving 10 bases between them.

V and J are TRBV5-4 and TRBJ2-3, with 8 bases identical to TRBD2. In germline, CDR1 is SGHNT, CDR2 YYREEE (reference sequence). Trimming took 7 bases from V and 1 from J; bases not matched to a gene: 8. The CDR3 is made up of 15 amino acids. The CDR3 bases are TGTGCCAGCCGGGATAGCGGGGCTCGCACAGATACGCAGTATTTT. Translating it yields CASRDSGARTDTQYF.

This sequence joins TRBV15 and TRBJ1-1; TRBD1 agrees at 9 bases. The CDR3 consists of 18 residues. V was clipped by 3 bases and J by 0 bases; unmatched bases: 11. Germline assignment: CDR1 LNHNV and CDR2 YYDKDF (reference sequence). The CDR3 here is CATSSPTGTGPMNTEAFF. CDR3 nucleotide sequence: TGTGCCACCAGCAGTCCAACCGGGACAGGGCCGATGAACACTGAAGCTTTCTTT.

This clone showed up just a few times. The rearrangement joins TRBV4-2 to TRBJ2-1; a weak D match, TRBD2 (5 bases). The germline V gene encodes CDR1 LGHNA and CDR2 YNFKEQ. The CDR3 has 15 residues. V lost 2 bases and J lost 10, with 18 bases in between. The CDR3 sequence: CASSQRGGVGGEQFF. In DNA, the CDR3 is TGTGCCAGCAGCCAAAGAGGTGGGGTAGGCGGGGAGCAGTTCTTC.

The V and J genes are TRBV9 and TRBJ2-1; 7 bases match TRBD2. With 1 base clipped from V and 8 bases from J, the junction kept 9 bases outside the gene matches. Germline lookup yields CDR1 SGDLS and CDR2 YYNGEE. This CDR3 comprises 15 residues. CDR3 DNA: TGTGCCAGCAGCGTATCGGCGGGGGTATTCCATGAGCAGTTCTTC. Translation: CASSVSAGVFHEQFF.

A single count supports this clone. CDR3 protein: CASSMVRDSLTNEQYF. The DNA of the CDR3 is TGTGCCAGTAGTATGGTCCGGGACAGCCTGACAAACGAGCAGTACTTC. The chain has TRBV19 and TRBJ2-7; TRBD1 agrees at 7 bases. CDR1 and CDR2 from the germline V gene are LNHDA and SQIVND (reference sequence). The CDR3 has 16 amino acids. V trimming: 3 bases; J trimming: 5 bases; junction bases outside the gene matches: 13.

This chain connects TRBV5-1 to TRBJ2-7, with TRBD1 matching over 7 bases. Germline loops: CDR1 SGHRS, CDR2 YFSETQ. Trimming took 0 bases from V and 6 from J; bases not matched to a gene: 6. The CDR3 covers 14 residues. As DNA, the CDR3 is TGCGCCAGCAGCTTGGCACAGGGGAGTGCCGAGCAGTACTTC. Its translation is CASSLAQGSAEQYF.

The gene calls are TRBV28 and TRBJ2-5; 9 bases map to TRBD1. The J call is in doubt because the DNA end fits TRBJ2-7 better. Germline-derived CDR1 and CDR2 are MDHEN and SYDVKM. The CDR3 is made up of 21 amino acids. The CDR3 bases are TGTGCCAGCAGCCACACGCGCAAGGGCCAACCGCGGGACAGGGTTATATACGAGCAGTACTTC. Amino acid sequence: CASSHTRKGQPRDRVIYEQYF.

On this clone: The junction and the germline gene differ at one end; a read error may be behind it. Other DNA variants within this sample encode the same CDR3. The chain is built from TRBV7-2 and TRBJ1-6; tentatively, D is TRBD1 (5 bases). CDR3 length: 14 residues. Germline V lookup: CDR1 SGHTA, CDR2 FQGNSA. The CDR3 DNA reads TGTGCCAGCAGCGGAGGGGACTATAATTCCCCCCTCCACTTT. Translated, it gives CASSGGDYNSPLHF.

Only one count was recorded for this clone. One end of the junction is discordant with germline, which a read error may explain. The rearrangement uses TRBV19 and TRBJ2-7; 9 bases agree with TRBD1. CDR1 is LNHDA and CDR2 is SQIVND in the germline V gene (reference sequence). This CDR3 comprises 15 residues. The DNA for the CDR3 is TGTGCCAGTAGCCATTCTACAGGGGGCTCCCACGAGCAGTACTTC. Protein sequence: CASSHSTGGSHEQYF.

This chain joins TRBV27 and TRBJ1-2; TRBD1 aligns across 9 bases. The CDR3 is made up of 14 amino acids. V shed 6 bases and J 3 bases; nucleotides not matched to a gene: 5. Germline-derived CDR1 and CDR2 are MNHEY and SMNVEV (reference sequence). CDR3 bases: TGTGCCAGCAGGGGGACAGGGTTGCACTATGGCTACACCTTC. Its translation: CASRGTGLHYGYTF.

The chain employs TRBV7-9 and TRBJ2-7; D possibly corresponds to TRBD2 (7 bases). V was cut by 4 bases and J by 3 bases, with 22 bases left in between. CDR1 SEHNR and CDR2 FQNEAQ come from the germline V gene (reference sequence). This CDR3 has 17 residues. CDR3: CASSSSSQGGEGYEQYF. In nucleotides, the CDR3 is TGTGCCAGCAGCTCCAGCTCCCAAGGGGGGGAAGGCTACGAGCAGTACTTC.

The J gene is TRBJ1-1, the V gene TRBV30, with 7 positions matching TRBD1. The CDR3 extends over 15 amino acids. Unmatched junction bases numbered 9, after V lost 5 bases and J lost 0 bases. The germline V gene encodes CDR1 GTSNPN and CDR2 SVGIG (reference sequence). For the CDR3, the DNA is TGTGCCTGGGGCCAAACCGGGACAGTGAACACTGAAGCTTTCTTT. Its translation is CAWGQTGTVNTEAFF.

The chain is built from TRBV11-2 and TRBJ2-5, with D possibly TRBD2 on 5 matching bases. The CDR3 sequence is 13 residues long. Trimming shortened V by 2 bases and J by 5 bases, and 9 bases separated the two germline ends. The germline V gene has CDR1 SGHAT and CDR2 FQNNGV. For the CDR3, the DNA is TGTGCCAGCAGCTTACTTAGGGAGGAGACCCAGTACTTC. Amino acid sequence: CASSLLREETQYF. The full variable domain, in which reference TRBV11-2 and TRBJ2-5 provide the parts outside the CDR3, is EAGVAQSPRYKIIEKRQSVAFWCNPISGHATLYWYQQILGQGPKLLIQFQNNGVVDDSQLPKDRFSAERLKGVDSTLKIQPAKLEDSAVYLCASSLLREETQYFGPGTRLLVL.